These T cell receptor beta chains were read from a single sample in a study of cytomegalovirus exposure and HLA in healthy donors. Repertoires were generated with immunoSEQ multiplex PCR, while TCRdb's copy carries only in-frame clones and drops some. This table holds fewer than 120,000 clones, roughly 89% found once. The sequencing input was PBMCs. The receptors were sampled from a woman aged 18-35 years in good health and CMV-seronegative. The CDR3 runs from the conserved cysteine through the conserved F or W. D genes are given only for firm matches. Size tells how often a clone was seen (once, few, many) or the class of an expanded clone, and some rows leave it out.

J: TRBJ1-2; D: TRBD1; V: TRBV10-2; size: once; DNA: TGCGCCAGCAGTGAGCTCGGAGGGACAGGGCCTTCAGACCACTTC; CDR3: CASSELGGTGPSDHF
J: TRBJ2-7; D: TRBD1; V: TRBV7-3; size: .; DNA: TGTGCCAGCAGCTCGCCGGGACAGGGGGCCTACGAGCAGTACTTC; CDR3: CASSSPGQGAYEQYF
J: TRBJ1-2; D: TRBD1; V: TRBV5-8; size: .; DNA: TGTGCCAGCAGCAAGGACAGGGACCATGGCTACACCTTC; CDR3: CASSKDRDHGYTF
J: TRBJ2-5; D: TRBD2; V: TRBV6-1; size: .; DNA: TGTGCCAGCAGGGCGGGGGGCCAAGAGACCCAGTACTTC; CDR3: CASRAGGQETQYF
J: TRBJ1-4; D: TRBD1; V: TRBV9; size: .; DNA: TGTGCCAGCAGCGCCGGGACAGTTTTTAATGAAAAACTGTTTTTT; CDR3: CASSAGTVFNEKLFF
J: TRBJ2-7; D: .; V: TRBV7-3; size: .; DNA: TGTGCCAGCGGTGGCAGCGGAACGTCCCACGAGCAGTACTTC; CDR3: CASGGSGTSHEQYF
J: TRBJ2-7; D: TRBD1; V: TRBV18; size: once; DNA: TGTGCCAGCTCACCGAGCGGACAGGGGGCTAAGTACTACGAGCAGTACTTC; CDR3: CASSPSGQGAKYYEQYF
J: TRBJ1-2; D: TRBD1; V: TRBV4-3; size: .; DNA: TGCGCCAGCAGCCAAGGGACAGGGGGCTACACCTTC; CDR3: CASSQGTGGYTF
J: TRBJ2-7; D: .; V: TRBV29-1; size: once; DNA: TGCAGCGTTGAGGCCAGGGCATACGAGCAGTACTTC; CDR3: CSVEARAYEQYF
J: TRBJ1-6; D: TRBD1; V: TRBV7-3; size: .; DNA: TGTGCCAGCAGCTTATTAGGGGGCGGTAATTCACCCCTCCACTTT; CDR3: CASSLLGGGNSPLHF
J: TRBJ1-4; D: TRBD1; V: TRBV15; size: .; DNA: TGTGCCACCAGCAGAGGGAGGGACAGGGTTATGAGGCTGTTTTTT; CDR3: CATSRGRDRVMRLFF